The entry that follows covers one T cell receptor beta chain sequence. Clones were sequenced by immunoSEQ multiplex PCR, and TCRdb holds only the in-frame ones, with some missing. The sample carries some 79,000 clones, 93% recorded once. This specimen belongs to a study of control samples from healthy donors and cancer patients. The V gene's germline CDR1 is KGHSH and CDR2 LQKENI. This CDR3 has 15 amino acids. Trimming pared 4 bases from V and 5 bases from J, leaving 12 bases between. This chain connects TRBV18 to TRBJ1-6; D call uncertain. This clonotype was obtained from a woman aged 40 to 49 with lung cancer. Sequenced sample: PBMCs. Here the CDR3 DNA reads TGTGCCAGCTCACTAGGGCGTGTAGATAATTCACCCCTCCACTTT. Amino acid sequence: CASSLGRVDNSPLHF. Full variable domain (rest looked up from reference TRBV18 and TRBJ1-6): NAGVMQNPRHLVRRRGQEARLRCSPMKGHSHVYWYRQLPEEGLKFMVYLQKENIIDESGMPKERFSAEFPKEGPSILRIQQVVRGDSAAYFCASSLGRVDNSPLHFGNGTRLTVT.